These 13 T cell receptor beta chains came from one sample sequenced in a study of metastatic and nonmetastatic thyroid tumors. Ahead of thyroid surgery, no patient had received treatment of any kind. MiXCR re-clonotyped the PCR reads for TCRdb. The table includes over 20,000 clones, around 15% detected once. The sample consisted of tumor tissue. The receptors were gathered from a female donor with papillary thyroid cancer or a benign thyroid nodule (not recorded which). Some clones in this sample may be carry-over from other donors' samples.

This clone was counted a few times. An end of the junction does not agree with germline; a read error may underlie this. The CDR3 nucleotides are TGTGCCAGAAGTGAGGGACTAGCGGGGGACCCCTACGTTGAGCAGTTCTTC. Translating gives CARSEGLAGDPYVEQFF. The V call is TRBV6-1, the J call TRBJ2-1; 14 nucleotides line up with TRBD2. CDR3 size: 17 residues. Germline V gene sequence: CDR1 MNHNS, CDR2 SASEGT.

This clone was recorded many times. The chain is built from TRBV2 and TRBJ2-1; D not certain. The CDR3 is 13 amino acids. Germline-derived CDR1 and CDR2 are SNHLY and FYNNEI. V lost 2 bases and J 7 bases, leaving 9 bases between the germline ends. CDR3 region: CASSERRQNEQFF. Written as DNA, the CDR3 is TGTGCCAGCAGTGAAAGGCGTCAGAATGAGCAGTTCTTC. The complete variable domain, with remaining parts taken from reference TRBV2 and TRBJ2-1, reads EPEVTQTPSHQVTQMGQEVILRCVPISNHLYFYWYRQILGQKVEFLVSFYNNEISEKSEIFDDQFSVERPDGSNFTLKIRSTKLEDSAMYFCASSERRQNEQFFGPGTRLTVL.

The sample holds many counts of this clone. The CDR3 region has the DNA TGTGCCAGCTCATCCCGACAGGGGTACACCGGGGAGCTGTTTTTT. Its protein is CASSSRQGYTGELFF. The genes are TRBV18 and TRBJ2-2, with TRBD1 identical over 8 bases. From germline, CDR1 is KGHSH and CDR2 LQKENI. The CDR3 runs 15 residues. The J segment lost 3 bases and the V segment lost 5 bases, leaving 5 bases of the junction unmatched.

In its sample, this clone was seen many times. This chain connects TRBV5-4 to TRBJ1-2; D is unresolved. V was shortened by 0 bases and J by 5 bases, with 14 bases between the two germline ends. Looked up from germline, CDR1 is SGHNT and CDR2 is YYREEE (reference sequence). The CDR3 length is 15 residues. The CDR3 sequence is CASSLGGTLDYGYTF. DNA for the CDR3: TGTGCCAGCAGCTTGGGGGGAACCCTCGATTATGGCTACACCTTC.

Remarks on this clone: An end of the junction differs from the germline gene, which may be a read error. The CDR3 DNA sequence: TGTGCCATCAGCTCCTTAGACCGATGGGTATCCGGGGCCAACGTCCTGACTTTC. Its translation is CAISSLDRWVSGANVLTF. This chain uses TRBV11-2 with TRBJ2-6; D unresolved. This CDR3 is 18 amino acids long. Germline assignment: CDR1 SGHAT and CDR2 FQNNGV.

This clone is medium-sized (0.01 to 0.1%) by share. J is TRBJ2-2 and V is TRBV12-3 or TRBV12-4; D gene unclear. Trimming removed 3 bases from V and 1 base from J, with 6 bases in between. This CDR3 has 14 amino acids. CDR3 in DNA: TGTGCCAGCAGTTTCCAGGAGAACACCGGGGAGCTGTTTTTT. Translation: CASSFQENTGELFF.

This clone has a count of ten or more. This sequence joins TRBV9 and TRBJ2-7; D gene ambiguous. CDR3 length equals 15 residues. Deletions cut 0 bases from V and 0 bases from J, with 10 bases between. Germline assignment: CDR1 SGDLS and CDR2 YYNGEE. The CDR3 spells CASSVGLQSSYEQYF. As DNA, the CDR3 is TGTGCCAGCAGCGTAGGTCTGCAGAGCTCCTACGAGCAGTACTTC.

Only a few counts were recorded for this clone. No conserved phenylalanine or tryptophan ends this CDR3, so it is likely a read error. The DNA is omitted, as the CDR3 cannot be located on it reliably, and the CDR3 follows TCRdb's listing. The gene calls are TRBV6-1 and TRBJ2-7. From germline, CDR1 is MNHNS and CDR2 SASEGT. The CDR3 is 14 amino acids long, termini counted. The chain's CDR3 is CASSVTKTSYEHYL.

This clone was counted many times. The chain carries TRBV2 and TRBJ2-4; 8 bases are a match to TRBD1. V gave up 5 bases and J gave up 2 bases; unmatched junction bases: 5. The CDR3 runs to 15 residues. The germline CDR1 and CDR2 sequences are SNHLY and FYNNEI. In DNA form, the CDR3 reads TGTGCCAGCAGTCAGACAGGGGACACCAAAAACATTCAGTACTTC. Amino acid sequence: CASSQTGDTKNIQYF.

Of note for this clone: A read error may be the cause here, since a much bigger clone is one base away. The V gene is TRBV6-5, the J gene TRBJ1-5; D is undetermined. The CDR3 runs to 13 residues. CDR1 and CDR2 from the germline V gene are MNHEY and SVGAGI. In DNA, the CDR3 is TGTTCTAGCAGTCACGGAGGAGGTCAGCCCCAGCATTTT. Residues: CSSSHGGGQPQHF.

This clone occurred once. The chain carries TRBV3-1 and TRBJ1-2; D not resolved. In germline, CDR1 is LGHDT, CDR2 YNNKEL (reference sequence). CDR3 length: 14 residues. V dropped 6 bases and J dropped 2 bases, with 13 bases sitting between them. The CDR3 loop reads CASSRYGDNYGYTF. CDR3 coding DNA: TGTGCCAGCAGTCGGTACGGCGACAACTATGGCTACACCTTC.

The rearrangement links TRBV4-2 to TRBJ1-2; D ambiguous. The germline CDR1 and CDR2 sequences are LGHNA and YNFKEQ. The CDR3 is 15 residues long. Trimming cost V 0 bases and J 4 bases, with 12 bases left between them. DNA of the CDR3: TGTGCCAGCAGCCAAGATTACGGAGGGAGCTATGGCTACACCTTC. It specifies CASSQDYGGSYGYTF.

This clone was recorded many times. CDR3 bases: TGCGCCAGCAGCTTGGCGCTTAGCGGGGGGGCCAATGAGCAGTTCTTC. Its protein is CASSLALSGGANEQFF. V is TRBV5-1 and J is TRBJ2-1; 11 nucleotides match TRBD2. Germline values: CDR1 SGHRS, CDR2 YFSETQ. The CDR3 is 16 amino acids. Trimming removed 0 bases from V and 6 bases from J; junction bases left unmatched: 5.